These 25 T cell receptor beta chains were all obtained from the same sample, sequenced in a study of beta chain features in type 1 diabetes. Every bit of the isolated RNA underwent reverse transcription, so sequencing read expressed TCRB transcripts. Generated by immunoSEQ multiplex PCR, the TCRdb table keeps only in-frame clones and is missing some. The repertoire holds 450,000 or so clones, with about an eighth as singletons. Specimen: naive CD4+ T cells from blood. The receptors were gathered from a woman aged 18-29 years in good health.

This clone was observed a handful of times. The gene calls are TRBV18 and TRBJ1-1; weak D call: TRBD1 (5 bases). The CDR3 is made up of 13 amino acids. Trimming pared 6 bases from V and 1 base from J, leaving 9 bases between. Germline lookup yields CDR1 KGHSH and CDR2 LQKENI. CDR3 nucleotide sequence: TGTGCCAGCTCCAGGGTGCAGAACACTGAAGCTTTCTTT. Its translation is CASSRVQNTEAFF.

This clone was seen only a few times. The chain combines TRBV7-2 with TRBJ2-3, with D hard to call. Trimming pared 3 bases from V and 6 bases from J, leaving 7 bases between. Germline V CDR1 and CDR2: SGHTA, FQGNSA. CDR3 length: 12 amino acids. The chain's CDR3 is CASSFEGDTQYF. Written as DNA, the CDR3 is TGTGCCAGCAGCTTTGAAGGGGATACGCAGTATTTT.

The chain uses TRBV7-2 and TRBJ2-7; 9 bases fit TRBD1. Per the germline V gene, CDR1 is SGHTA and CDR2 is FQGNSA. With 5 bases clipped from V and 2 bases from J, the junction kept 7 bases outside the gene matches. The CDR3 contains 15 residues. CDR3 loop: CASSPDRGKPYEQYF. The CDR3 coding sequence is TGTGCCAGCAGCCCGGACAGGGGTAAGCCCTACGAGCAGTACTTC.

The chain employs TRBV5-4 and TRBJ2-7, with D tentatively TRBD2 (5 bases). With 3 bases removed from V and 4 bases from J, the gap between germline ends came to 11 bases. CDR1 is SGHNT, CDR2 YYREEE, per germline (reference sequence). The CDR3 totals 13 residues. CDR3 DNA: TGTGCCAGCAGCTCCCGAAGAGGGTACGAGCAGTACTTC. Translation gives CASSSRRGYEQYF.

The CDR3 DNA sequence: TGTGCCAGCAGCCGCGGGCCCCGCGGGTCTTTAAACACCGGGGAGCTGTTTTTT. It yields the protein CASSRGPRGSLNTGELFF. The chain has TRBV7-7 and TRBJ2-2; a weak D match, TRBD2 (5 bases). This CDR3 is built from 18 residues. Germline V gene sequence: CDR1 SSHAT, CDR2 FNYEAQ (reference sequence). With 5 bases removed from V and 2 bases from J, the gap between germline ends came to 21 bases.

This clone was counted a single time. The chain has TRBV5-1 and TRBJ2-7; the match to TRBD1 covers 9 bases. The CDR3 is made up of 15 amino acids. In germline, CDR1 is SGHRS, CDR2 YFSETQ. Trimming took 0 bases from V and 7 from J; bases not matched to a gene: 8. The CDR3 DNA is TGCGCCAGCAGCTTGGCTTACAGGGGGCCGAGGGAGCAGTACTTC. Translated, it gives CASSLAYRGPREQYF.

This clone came up a few times. The J gene is TRBJ1-4, the V gene TRBV30; 9 nucleotides match TRBD1. This CDR3 has 15 residues. The V and J ends lost 1 base and 4 bases, in that order; junction bases with no gene match: 4. Germline V gene data show CDR1 as GTSNPN and CDR2 as SVGIG (reference sequence). CDR3 bases: TGTGCCTGGAGTGGAAAGGGACAGGGTAATGAAAAACTGTTTTTT. It specifies CAWSGKGQGNEKLFF.

This clone was seen a handful of times. The gene calls are TRBV18 and TRBJ2-1; D possibly corresponds to TRBD2 (5 bases). The CDR3 has 14 amino acids. Per germline, CDR1 KGHSH and CDR2 LQKENI. V shed 0 bases and J shed 12 bases, with 15 bases lying between them. The CDR3 here is CASSPPSASRGQFF. The CDR3 DNA sequence: TGTGCCAGCTCACCACCTTCGGCGTCCCGGGGGCAGTTCTTC.

The chain employs TRBV7-2 and TRBJ1-1; D might be TRBD1 (6 bases). Per germline, CDR1 SGHTA and CDR2 FQGNSA. The CDR3 spans 15 residues. Trimming took off 5 bases at V and 3 bases at J, with 16 bases between the two ends. The CDR3 reads CASSTGRDVDTEAFF. CDR3 DNA: TGTGCCAGCAGCACAGGGAGGGATGTGGACACTGAAGCTTTCTTT.

This clone occurred a few times. V gene TRBV7-7 combines with J gene TRBJ2-5, with D perhaps matching TRBD2 (6 bases). The CDR3 length is 15 residues. The germline gives CDR1 SSHAT, CDR2 FNYEAQ (reference sequence). V lost 1 base and J 2 bases, leaving 11 bases between the germline ends. DNA for the CDR3: TGTGCCAGCAGCTTAGATCCGGGGAGGCAAGAGACCCAGTACTTC. Its protein is CASSLDPGRQETQYF.

In the case of this clone: The same CDR3 also results from other DNA sequences found in this sample. The V call is TRBV7-2, the J call TRBJ1-1, with a tentative D call TRBD1 (5 bases). Looked up from germline, CDR1 is SGHTA and CDR2 is FQGNSA. CDR3 length: 14 residues. V was shortened by 5 bases and J by 0 bases, with 10 bases between the two germline ends. The CDR3 sequence is CASSLGTLNTEAFF. For the CDR3, the DNA is TGTGCCAGCAGCCTTGGGACCCTGAACACTGAAGCTTTCTTT. The variable domain in full, with the rest retrieved from reference TRBV7-2 and TRBJ1-1, is GAGVSQSPSNKVTEKGKDVELRCDPISGHTALYWYRQSLGQGLEFLIYFQGNSAPDKSGLPSDRFSAERTGGSVSTLTIQRTQQEDSAVYLCASSLGTLNTEAFFGQGTRLTVV.

The rearrangement joins TRBV4-1 to TRBJ2-7, with 7 bases lining up with TRBD1. V dropped 3 bases and J dropped 5; count of bases not matched to a gene: 4. CDR3 length: 13 residues. Germline V lookup: CDR1 MGHRA, CDR2 YSYEKL. The CDR3 loop reads CASSQTGLDEQYV. In DNA form, the CDR3 reads TGCGCCAGCAGCCAGACAGGGCTCGACGAGCAGTACGTC.

The chain links TRBV19 to TRBJ2-7; D gene uncertain. Germline V gene lookup returns CDR1 LNHDA and CDR2 SQIVND (reference sequence). The length of the CDR3 is 11 residues. V lost 5 bases and J 6 bases, leaving 8 bases between the germline ends. CDR3 amino acids: CASSAAREQYF. The CDR3 DNA reads as TGTGCCAGTAGTGCCGCTCGCGAGCAGTACTTC.

The rearrangement joins TRBV7-2 to TRBJ2-7; D may be TRBD1 or TRBD2 (5 bases each). Germline V gene sequence: CDR1 SGHTA, CDR2 FQGNSA. Trimming took 5 bases from V and 6 from J, leaving 11 bases between them. The CDR3 runs to 12 residues. CDR3 loop: CASSPTGLEQYF. The CDR3 DNA sequence: TGTGCCAGCAGCCCCACGGGGCTCGAGCAGTACTTC.

V is TRBV4-2 and J is TRBJ2-1, with TRBD2 identical over 7 bases. This CDR3 contains 13 residues. J lost 7 bases, V lost 1 base, and 1 base had no gene match. From germline, CDR1 is LGHNA and CDR2 YNFKEQ. CDR3 DNA sequence: TGTGCCAGCAGCCAAGGGACTAGAAATGAGCAGTTCTTC. This gives the protein CASSQGTRNEQFF.

This clone came up a few times. The chain employs TRBV13 and TRBJ2-6, with D possibly matching TRBD1 (5 bases). The ends were cut back, 5 bases at V and 0 bases at J, with 14 bases in the middle. This CDR3 has 17 residues. The germline V gene encodes CDR1 PRHDT and CDR2 FYEKMQ (reference sequence). The CDR3 protein is CASSRRDHLSGANVLTF. As DNA, the CDR3 is TGTGCCAGCAGCCGCAGGGATCACCTCTCTGGGGCCAACGTCCTGACTTTC.

This clone was counted only a few times. The CDR3 bases are TGCAGCGTTGGGAGGGGGACAGGGGGCCACGAGCAGTACTTC. It specifies CSVGRGTGGHEQYF. The chain joins TRBV29-1 to TRBJ2-7, with 12 bases matching TRBD1. The CDR3 is 14 residues long. Germline CDR1 SQVTM, CDR2 ANQGSEA. J gave up 5 bases and V 4 bases, and 6 bases lay outside the gene matches.

In DNA form, the CDR3 reads TGTGCCAGCTCACAGGTGACGGGACTAGCAACCGGGGAGCTGTTTTTT. Amino acid sequence: CASSQVTGLATGELFF. The chain recombines TRBV18 with TRBJ2-2; 9 nucleotides match TRBD2. V dropped 4 bases and J dropped 5; count of bases not matched to a gene: 8. CDR3 size: 16 residues. Germline loops: CDR1 KGHSH, CDR2 LQKENI.

The rearrangement links TRBV6-5 to TRBJ2-1, with 7 bases matching TRBD1. The V segment lost 7 bases and the J segment 2 bases; nucleotides outside the gene matches: 5. The CDR3 extends over 14 amino acids. CDR1 is MNHEY, CDR2 SVGAGI, per germline. The CDR3, as DNA: TGTGCCAGCAATAAAGGGGGCGCCTACAATGAGCAGTTCTTC. Encoded protein: CASNKGGAYNEQFF.

This clone was recorded a few times. A read error may account for a junction end that differs from germline. The CDR3 nucleotides are TGCGCCGCGGGGACAGTCTCCTACAATGAGCAGTTCTTC. This encodes CAAGTVSYNEQFF. V is TRBV25-1 and J is TRBJ2-1, with D possibly being TRBD1 (7 bases). This CDR3 is 13 amino acids long. Germline values: CDR1 MGHDK, CDR2 SYGVNS.

This chain joins TRBV18 and TRBJ2-7, with D hard to call. This CDR3 has 13 amino acids. Trimming removed 2 bases from V and 6 bases from J, with 11 bases in between. The germline gives CDR1 KGHSH, CDR2 LQKENI. The CDR3 nucleotides read TGTGCCAGCTCACCAATCGACCTGATCGAGCAGTACTTC. This encodes CASSPIDLIEQYF.

This clone was detected a few times. The chain links TRBV15 to TRBJ2-2; D is unclear. Germline lookup yields CDR1 LNHNV and CDR2 YYDKDF (reference sequence). The CDR3 has 13 amino acids. The germline V and J ends were trimmed by 1 base and 1 base, with 1 base remaining between them. The CDR3 bases are TGTGCCACCAGCAGAGGGAACACCGGGGAGCTGTTTTTT. Amino acid sequence: CATSRGNTGELFF.

This clone has more than one count but fewer than ten. The chain recombines TRBV2 with TRBJ1-4; no definite D call. Between the trimmed V and J ends, which lost 6 bases and 8 bases, there was a span of 10 bases. The germline V gene encodes CDR1 SNHLY and CDR2 FYNNEI. The CDR3 sequence is 12 residues long. As DNA, the CDR3 is TGTGCCAGCAGGATCCTGACCGAAAAACTGTTTTTT. It codes for CASRILTEKLFF.

This clone came up a few times. The CDR3 DNA reads as TGTGCCAGCAGCTTAGCCCCACAGGGTGGCTACACCTTC. Amino acid sequence: CASSLAPQGGYTF. This chain connects TRBV7-9 to TRBJ1-2; weak D call: TRBD1 (6 bases). CDR1 is SEHNR, CDR2 FQNEAQ, per germline (reference sequence). Trimming shortened V by 0 bases and J by 7 bases, and 9 bases separated the two germline ends. This CDR3 region has 13 residues.

This clone was counted between two and nine times. V usage is TRBV29-1 and J usage is TRBJ2-5, with 8 bases lining up with TRBD1. The CDR3 extends over 14 amino acids. Trimming removed 3 bases from V and 9 bases from J; junction bases left unmatched: 12. Germline values: CDR1 SQVTM, CDR2 ANQGSEA. CDR3 DNA sequence: TGCAGCGTTGAGTCGACAGGGGCAAGAGATGCCCAGTACTTC. It encodes CSVESTGARDAQYF.